This T cell receptor (beta chain) was recovered during a study of CXCR3-negative and CXCR3-positive naive CD8 T cells. Whole-study results and caveats: Comparably high diversity was seen in both naive subsets, and much lower diversity in memory CD8+ cells. Relative to CXCR3-negative naive cells, CXCR3-positive naive cells had more hydrophobic TRB CDR3s. Partially decreased CXCR3 expression was recorded after cryopreservation, and fresh PBMCs were used in most assays. Comparison of naive CXCR3-negative and CXCR3-positive cells revealed similar TRBV-TRBJ usage, while memory cells differed.

Through 5' RACE with UMI labels, the TRB cDNA libraries were prepared. No DNA is given; TCRdb re-called the 5' RACE reads and lists each CDR3 protein once. The sample totals about 98,000 distinct CDR3 sequences. Per CD8+ T cell subset, triplicate sorts of 300,000 cells each were done. The CDR3 runs to 14 residues. In germline, CDR1 is SEHNR, CDR2 FQNEAQ (reference sequence). Details on this clonotype: Its antigen is still unknown.

The sample was naive CXCR3+ CD8+ T cells from blood. Documented subset: CD45RO-CCR7+CD27+CD95- naive CD8+ T cells expressing CXCR3 (TNR3+). The chain is built from TRBV7-9 and TRBJ1-1; TCRdb selects TRBD1, and the lack of DNA leaves this call unchecked. This TCR derives from a human donor in good health. Some clones in this sample may be carry-over from other donors' samples. This CDR3 reads CASSPSRGNTEAFF. Drawing the rest from reference TRBV7-9 and TRBJ1-1, the complete variable domain is DTGVSQNPRHKITKRGQNVTFRCDPISEHNRLYWYRQTLGQGPEFLTYFQNEAQLEKSRLLSDRFSAERPKGSFSTLEIQRTEQGDSAMYLCASSPSRGNTEAFFGQGTRLTVV.